The 2 T cell receptor beta chains in this list originate from one sample, sequenced in a study of blood T cell repertoires in COVID-19 (dated by TCRdb to 2020 to 2022). Library generation was performed with the immunoSEQ multiplex PCR assay. Not all clones reach the TCRdb copy of this immuneACCESS table, which keeps in-frame sequences only. Checked studies attribute under half of the gap to unresolved V genes and leave the rest unexplained. The sample profile shows 200,000 to 250,000 clones; about 80% of them were found once. Of the sample, more than 4.5% falls within the top ten clones. Material for sequencing was PBMCs or T cells enriched from blood (not recorded which). The receptors here all came from a woman aged 50 to 60 who had been exposed to COVID-19.

The chain has TRBV25-1 and TRBJ1-2; 9 bases align to TRBD1. This CDR3 is 14 amino acids long. Trimming removed 3 bases from V and 8 bases from J; junction bases left unmatched: 7. CDR1 and CDR2 from the germline V gene are MGHDK and SYGVNS. The CDR3 DNA is TGTGCCAGCAGTGATCGGGACAGGGTCGCGGGCTACACCTTC. It codes for CASSDRDRVAGYTF.

This sequence joins TRBV10-2 and TRBJ1-1, with D uncertain. The length of the CDR3 is 12 residues. The germline V and J ends were trimmed by 6 bases and 4 bases, with 9 bases remaining between them. Germline V gene data show CDR1 as WSHSY and CDR2 as SAAADI. CDR3 loop: CASRASATEAFF. The CDR3 nucleotides are TGCGCCAGCAGAGCTAGTGCCACTGAAGCTTTCTTT.